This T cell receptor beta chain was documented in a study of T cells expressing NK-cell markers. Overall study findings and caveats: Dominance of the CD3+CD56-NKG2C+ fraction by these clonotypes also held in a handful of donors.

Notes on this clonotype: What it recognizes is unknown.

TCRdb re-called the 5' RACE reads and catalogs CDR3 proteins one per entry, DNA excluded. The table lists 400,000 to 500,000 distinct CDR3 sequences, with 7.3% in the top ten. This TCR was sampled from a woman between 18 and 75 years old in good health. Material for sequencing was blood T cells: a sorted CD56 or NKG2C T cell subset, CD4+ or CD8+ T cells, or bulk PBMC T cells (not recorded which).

The CDR3: CASSFSYYDQPQHF. The chain uses TRBV12-3 or TRBV12-4 and TRBJ1-5. The CDR3 extends over 14 amino acids.